This T cell receptor beta chain was identified during a study of post-analysis software for immune sequencing data. Comment on this clonotype: What it binds is not known.

The trim removed 1 base at V and 10 bases at J, leaving 5 bases unmatched. Germline values: CDR1 SGHRS, CDR2 YFSETQ. The CDR3 is made up of 13 amino acids. Overall study findings and caveats: Compared with controls, patients had more of 4 to 6 TRBV segments, including TRBV5-6, TRBV5-1 and TRBV20-1.

Carried by the TCR beta cDNA libraries were unique molecular identifiers. In TCRdb, the PCR reads were re-called with MiXCR into one record per CDR3 protein. The sample lists around 400,000 distinct CDR3 sequences; approximately 37% were seen once. This TCR came from a girl aged 2 to 9 with multiple sclerosis. The material sequenced was blood. V usage is TRBV5-1 and J usage is TRBJ2-1; 7 bases fit TRBD1. The CDR3 DNA is TGCGCCAGCAGCTTGAGGGGGCGTTTGGAGCAGTTCTTC. It specifies CASSLRGRLEQFF.